One T cell receptor beta chain is described in this entry. What it binds is unknown. The time point is: week 23, last vaccination. What each vaccine dose contained was 300 ug of mutant IDH1 20-mer peptide, accompanied by topical imiquimod. Germline V gene lookup returns CDR1 MDHEN and CDR2 SYDVKM. CDR3 size: 14 residues. Trimming removed 10 bases from V and 0 bases from J, with 13 bases in between. Here immunoSEQ multiplex PCR was the method, and the copy in TCRdb shows in-frame clones only, minus some. The sample consists of about 77,000 clones, more than 80% of them appearing once. The sample originates from a study of a mutant IDH1 vaccine in newly diagnosed glioma. Study summary: Before enrollment, the patients had been treated with radiotherapy alone, temozolomide alone, or both together. Most of them had received both.

Material: PBMCs, obtained from a glioma patient whose treatment included an IDH1 peptide vaccine. J is TRBJ2-1 and V is TRBV28; no clear D gene. The sequence was collected from a woman between 45 and 60 years old with glioma. Written as DNA, the CDR3 is TGTGCCACCGCTGGAGCAGACTCCTACAATGAGCAGTTCTTC. This sequence encodes CATAGADSYNEQFF.